Given below is one TCR beta chain in context. The antigen is unknown. Caucasian individuals from Russia who were healthy and aged about 6 to 95 acted as donors. Germline trimming cut 4 bases from V and 7 bases from J; bases unmatched to any gene: 7. Germline CDR1 and CDR2: DFQATT and SNEGSKA (reference sequence). The CDR3 covers 13 residues. A J-beta primer mix and a sample-barcoded 5' primer were used in a second PCR of about 7 to 11 cycles. TCRdb ran MiXCR on the 5' RACE reads and lists one entry per CDR3 protein. This table has approximately 810,000 distinct CDR3 sequences, more than 25% appearing once. This sample was taken from a study of blood T cells in healthy people across ages. Study-level background: With template switching, about one barcoded beta molecule was captured per two T cells. Overall study findings and caveats: In the absence of known donor CMV status, changes in expanded clonotypes were possibly confounded.

Sequencing was carried out using blood. The clonotype originates from a woman aged 80 or older in good health. The chain has TRBV20-1 and TRBJ1-5; 7 bases are shared with TRBD1. The CDR3 protein is CSAMSRDRQPQHF. CDR3 bases: TGCAGTGCTATGTCCCGGGACAGACAGCCCCAGCATTTT.